This T cell receptor (beta chain) came from a study of T cells in narcolepsy. Data came from immunoSEQ multiplex PCR; TCRdb stores just in-frame clones and leaves some out. The table includes some 33,000 clones, roughly 90% detected once. The sequence was collected from a human donor with narcolepsy. Sequencing was carried out using CD45RA- memory CD4+ T cells from PBMCs.

Written as DNA, the CDR3 is TGTGCCAGCAAGGGGACAGTGTACAATGAGCAGTTCTTC. Amino acids: CASKGTVYNEQFF. V and J are TRBV28 and TRBJ2-1; 7 nucleotides agree with TRBD1. Germline CDR1 MDHEN, CDR2 SYDVKM. The CDR3 is 13 residues long. J lost 4 bases, V lost 7 bases, and 4 bases had no gene match.